This TCR beta chain was identified in a study of T-cell memory formation after mild COVID-19. General study findings and limits: Mostly located in CM and EM were contracting CD4+ clones, with contracting CD8+ clones located in EMRA.

TCRdb redid the calling of the 5' RACE reads with MiXCR, one entry per CDR3 protein. The sample records hundreds of thousands of distinct CDR3 sequences, around a sixth being singletons. The CDR3 spans 12 residues. V dropped 5 bases and J dropped 14 bases, with 15 bases sitting between them. Germline V lookup: CDR1 SEHNR, CDR2 FQNEAQ (reference sequence). Turning to this clonotype: Its target is not known.

The chain carries TRBV7-9 and TRBJ1-4; D remains unclear. Sequences were obtained from PBMCs or a T cell subset sorted from them (not recorded which). This clonotype was obtained from an adult woman who had mild COVID-19 (a few samples of this study predate the infection). Cell type and time point are not known. The chain's CDR3 is CASSPMNSYLFF. The CDR3 DNA reads TGTGCCAGCAGCCCAATGAACAGCTATCTGTTTTTT.